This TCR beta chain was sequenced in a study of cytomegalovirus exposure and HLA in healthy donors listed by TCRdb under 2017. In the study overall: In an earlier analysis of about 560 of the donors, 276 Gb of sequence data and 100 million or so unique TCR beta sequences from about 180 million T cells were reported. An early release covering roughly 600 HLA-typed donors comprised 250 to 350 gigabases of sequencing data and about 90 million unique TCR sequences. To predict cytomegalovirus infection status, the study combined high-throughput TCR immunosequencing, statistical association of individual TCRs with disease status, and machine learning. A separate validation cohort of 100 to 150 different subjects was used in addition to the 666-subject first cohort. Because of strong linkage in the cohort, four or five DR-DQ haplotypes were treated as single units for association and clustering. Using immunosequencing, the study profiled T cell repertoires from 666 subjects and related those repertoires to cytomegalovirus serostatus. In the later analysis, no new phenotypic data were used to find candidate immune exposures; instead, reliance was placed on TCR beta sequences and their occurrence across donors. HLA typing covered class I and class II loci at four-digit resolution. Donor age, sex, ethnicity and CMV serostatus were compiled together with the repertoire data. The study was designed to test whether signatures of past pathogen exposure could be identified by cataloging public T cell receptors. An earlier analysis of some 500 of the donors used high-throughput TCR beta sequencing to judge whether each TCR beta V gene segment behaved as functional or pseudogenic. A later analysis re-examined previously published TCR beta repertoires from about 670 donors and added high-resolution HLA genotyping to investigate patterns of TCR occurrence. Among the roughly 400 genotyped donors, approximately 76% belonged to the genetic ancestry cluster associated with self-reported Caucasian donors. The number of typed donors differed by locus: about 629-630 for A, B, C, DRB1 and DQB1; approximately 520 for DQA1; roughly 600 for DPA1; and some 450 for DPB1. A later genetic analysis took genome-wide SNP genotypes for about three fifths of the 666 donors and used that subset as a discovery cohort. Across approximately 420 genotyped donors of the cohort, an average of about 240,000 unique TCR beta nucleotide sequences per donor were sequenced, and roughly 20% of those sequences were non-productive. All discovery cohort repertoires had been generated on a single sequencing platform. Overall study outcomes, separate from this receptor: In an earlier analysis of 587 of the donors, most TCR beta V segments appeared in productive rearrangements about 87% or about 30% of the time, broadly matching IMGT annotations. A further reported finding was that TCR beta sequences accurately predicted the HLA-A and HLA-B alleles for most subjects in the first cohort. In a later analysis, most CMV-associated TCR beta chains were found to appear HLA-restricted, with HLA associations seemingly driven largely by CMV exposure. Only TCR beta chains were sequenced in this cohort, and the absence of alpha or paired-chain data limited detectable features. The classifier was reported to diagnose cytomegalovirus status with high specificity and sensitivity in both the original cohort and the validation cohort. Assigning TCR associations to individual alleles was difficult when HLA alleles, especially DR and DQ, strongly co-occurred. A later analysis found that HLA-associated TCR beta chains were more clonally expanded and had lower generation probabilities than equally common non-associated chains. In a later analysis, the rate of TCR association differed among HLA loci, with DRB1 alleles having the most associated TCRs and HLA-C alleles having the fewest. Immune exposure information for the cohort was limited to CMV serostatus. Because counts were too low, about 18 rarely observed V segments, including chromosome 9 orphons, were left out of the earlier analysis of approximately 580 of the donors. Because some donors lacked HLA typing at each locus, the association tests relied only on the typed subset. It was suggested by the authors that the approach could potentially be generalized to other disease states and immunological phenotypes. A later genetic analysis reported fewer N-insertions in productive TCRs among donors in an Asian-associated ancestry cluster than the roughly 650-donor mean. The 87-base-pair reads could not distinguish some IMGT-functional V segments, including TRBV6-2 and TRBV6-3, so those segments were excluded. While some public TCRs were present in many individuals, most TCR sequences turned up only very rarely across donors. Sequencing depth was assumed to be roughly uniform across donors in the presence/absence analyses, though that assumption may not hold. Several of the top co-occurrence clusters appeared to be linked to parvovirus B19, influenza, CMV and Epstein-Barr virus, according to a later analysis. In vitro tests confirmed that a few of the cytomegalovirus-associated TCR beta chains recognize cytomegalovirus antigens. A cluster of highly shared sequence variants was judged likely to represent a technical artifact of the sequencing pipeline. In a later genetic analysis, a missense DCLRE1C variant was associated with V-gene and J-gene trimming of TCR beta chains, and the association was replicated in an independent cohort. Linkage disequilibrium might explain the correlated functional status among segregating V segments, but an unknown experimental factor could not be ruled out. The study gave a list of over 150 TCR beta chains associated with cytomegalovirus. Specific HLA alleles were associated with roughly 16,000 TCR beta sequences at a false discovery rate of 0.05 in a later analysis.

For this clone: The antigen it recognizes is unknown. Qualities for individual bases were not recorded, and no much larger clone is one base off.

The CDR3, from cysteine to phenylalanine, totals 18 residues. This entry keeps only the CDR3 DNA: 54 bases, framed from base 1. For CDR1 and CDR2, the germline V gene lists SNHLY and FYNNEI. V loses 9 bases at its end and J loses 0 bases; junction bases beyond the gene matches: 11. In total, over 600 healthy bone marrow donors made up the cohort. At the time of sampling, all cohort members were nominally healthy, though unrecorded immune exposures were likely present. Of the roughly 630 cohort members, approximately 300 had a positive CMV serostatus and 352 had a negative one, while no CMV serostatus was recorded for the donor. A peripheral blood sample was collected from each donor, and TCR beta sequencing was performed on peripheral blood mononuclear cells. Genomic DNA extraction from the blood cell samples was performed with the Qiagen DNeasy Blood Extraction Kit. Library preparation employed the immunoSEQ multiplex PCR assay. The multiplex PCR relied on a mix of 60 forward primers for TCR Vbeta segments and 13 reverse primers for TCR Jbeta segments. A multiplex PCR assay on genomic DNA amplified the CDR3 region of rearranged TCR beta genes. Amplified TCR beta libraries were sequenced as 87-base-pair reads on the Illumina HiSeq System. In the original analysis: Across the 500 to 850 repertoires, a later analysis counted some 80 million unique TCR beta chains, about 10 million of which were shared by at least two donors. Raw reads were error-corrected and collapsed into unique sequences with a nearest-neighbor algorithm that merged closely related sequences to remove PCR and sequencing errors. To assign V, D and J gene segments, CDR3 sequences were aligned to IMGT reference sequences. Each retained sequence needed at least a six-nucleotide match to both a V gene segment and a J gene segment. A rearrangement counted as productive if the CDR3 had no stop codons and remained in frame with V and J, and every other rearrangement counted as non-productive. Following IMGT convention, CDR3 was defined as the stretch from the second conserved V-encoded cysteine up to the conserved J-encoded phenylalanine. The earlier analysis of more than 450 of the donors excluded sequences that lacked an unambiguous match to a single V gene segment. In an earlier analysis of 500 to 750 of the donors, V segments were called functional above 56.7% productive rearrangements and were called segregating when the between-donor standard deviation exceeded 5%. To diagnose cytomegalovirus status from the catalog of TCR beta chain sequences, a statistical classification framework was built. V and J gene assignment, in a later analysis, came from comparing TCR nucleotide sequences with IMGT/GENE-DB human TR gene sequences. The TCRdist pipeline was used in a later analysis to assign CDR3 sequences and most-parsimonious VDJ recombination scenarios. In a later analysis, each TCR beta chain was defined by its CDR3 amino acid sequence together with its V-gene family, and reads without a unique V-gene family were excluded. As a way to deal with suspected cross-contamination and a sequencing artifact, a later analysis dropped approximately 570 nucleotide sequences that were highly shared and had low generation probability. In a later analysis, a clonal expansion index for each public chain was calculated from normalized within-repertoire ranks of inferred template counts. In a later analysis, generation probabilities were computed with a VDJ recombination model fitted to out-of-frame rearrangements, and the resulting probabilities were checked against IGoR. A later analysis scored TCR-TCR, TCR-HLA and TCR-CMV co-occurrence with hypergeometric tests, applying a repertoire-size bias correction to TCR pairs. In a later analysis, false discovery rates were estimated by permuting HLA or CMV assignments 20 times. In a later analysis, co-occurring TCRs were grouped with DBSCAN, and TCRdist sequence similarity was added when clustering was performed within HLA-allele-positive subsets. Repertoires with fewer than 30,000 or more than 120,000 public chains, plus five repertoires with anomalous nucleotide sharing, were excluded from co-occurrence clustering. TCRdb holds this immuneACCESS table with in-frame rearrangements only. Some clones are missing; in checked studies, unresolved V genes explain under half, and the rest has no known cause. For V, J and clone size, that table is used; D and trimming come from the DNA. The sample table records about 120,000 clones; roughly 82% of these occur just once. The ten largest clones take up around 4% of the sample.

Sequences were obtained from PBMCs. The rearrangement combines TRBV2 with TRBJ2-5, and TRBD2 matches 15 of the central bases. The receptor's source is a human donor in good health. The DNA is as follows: TGTGCCAGTCACCCGGGACTAGCGGGAGGCGGGTACCAAGAGACCCAGTACTTC. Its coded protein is CASHPGLAGGGYQETQYF.